A single sample gave rise to the 20 T cell receptor beta chains below, sequenced in a study of cytomegalovirus exposure and HLA in healthy donors. Both 60 Vbeta primers and 13 Jbeta primers went into the PCR. Sequenced by immunoSEQ multiplex PCR; TCRdb stores in-frame clones only, minus some. The table shows fewer than 70,000 clones, with around 83% occurring only once. Sequenced material: PBMCs. These receptors were collected from a human donor in good health.

V usage is TRBV27 and J usage is TRBJ1-5; 8 nucleotides line up with TRBD1. The V gene's germline CDR1 is MNHEY and CDR2 SMNVEV (reference sequence). The CDR3 extends over 14 amino acids. With V trimmed by 3 bases and J by 7 bases, 5 bases remained unmatched. The CDR3 DNA is TGTGCCAGCAGTTTTTCAGGGGGCTGGCAGCCCCAGCATTTT. This encodes CASSFSGGWQPQHF.

In its sample, this clone was seen once. The J gene is TRBJ1-3, the V gene TRBV9; D is unresolved. The V and J ends lost 4 bases and 9 bases respectively, with 17 bases between them. The CDR3 spans 14 residues. Germline-derived CDR1 and CDR2 are SGDLS and YYNGEE. The CDR3 sequence is CASSTQEGKRTIYF. The CDR3 DNA reads as TGTGCCAGCAGCACGCAGGAGGGAAAACGCACCATATATTTT.

This sequence joins TRBV7-2 and TRBJ1-2, with unresolved D. This CDR3 spans 13 amino acids. CDR1 is SGHTA and CDR2 is FQGNSA in the germline V gene. Deletions cut 5 bases from V and 4 bases from J, with 11 bases between. DNA for the CDR3: TGTGCCAGCAGCCTACCGAGCTCCTATGGCTACACCTTC. Its translation: CASSLPSSYGYTF. Combining the CDR3 with reference TRBV7-2 and TRBJ1-2 gives the whole variable domain GAGVSQSPSNKVTEKGKDVELRCDPISGHTALYWYRQSLGQGLEFLIYFQGNSAPDKSGLPSDRFSAERTGGSVSTLTIQRTQQEDSAVYLCASSLPSSYGYTFGSGTRLTVV.

The chain links TRBV7-3 to TRBJ2-2; a possible D gene is TRBD1 (5 bases). V dropped 3 bases and J dropped 7 bases, with 12 bases sitting between them. CDR1 and CDR2 (germline): SGHTA, FQGTGA. This CDR3 has 14 residues. CDR3 protein: CASSFSGLDGELFF. The CDR3 nucleotides are TGTGCCAGCAGCTTTTCAGGGCTGGACGGGGAGCTGTTTTTT.

The V and J genes are TRBV7-2 and TRBJ1-1; no firm D call. There are 14 residues in the CDR3. Germline V gene sequence: CDR1 SGHTA, CDR2 FQGNSA. Trimming took off 0 bases at V and 0 bases at J, with 5 bases between the two ends. The CDR3 DNA reads TGTGCCAGCAGCTTAGCGACTGTGAACACTGAAGCTTTCTTT. Protein sequence: CASSLATVNTEAFF.

A few counts support this clone. V usage is TRBV5-4 and J usage is TRBJ2-3, with 7 nucleotides matching TRBD1. The CDR3 has 14 amino acids. V lost 3 bases and J lost 4; bases outside the gene matches: 5. Germline V gene data show CDR1 as SGHNT and CDR2 as YYREEE (reference sequence). CDR3 nucleotides: TGTGCCAGCAGCTCAAGACAGGGTTCAGATACGCAGTATTTT. Amino acids: CASSSRQGSDTQYF.

This chain joins TRBV7-8 and TRBJ2-5; 8 bases line up with TRBD2. V lost 5 bases and J lost 2; bases outside the gene matches: 7. The germline V gene encodes CDR1 SGHVS and CDR2 FQNEAQ. The CDR3 covers 15 residues. In nucleotides, the CDR3 is TGTGCCAGCAGCCAGTCCGGCGGGGGGCAAGAGACCCAGTACTTC. It yields the protein CASSQSGGGQETQYF. The complete variable domain, with remaining parts taken from reference TRBV7-8 and TRBJ2-5, reads GAGVSQSPRYKVAKRGQDVALRCDPISGHVSLFWYQQALGQGPEFLTYFQNEAQLDKSGLPSDRFFAERPEGSVSTLKIQRTQQEDSAVYLCASSQSGGGQETQYFGPGTRLLVL.

The chain recombines TRBV5-1 with TRBJ2-3; 12 bases match TRBD2. The CDR3 has 16 residues. Germline V lookup: CDR1 SGHRS, CDR2 YFSETQ. V lost 0 bases, J lost 4 bases, and 3 bases stayed unmatched. CDR3 bases: TGCGCCAGCAGCTTGGGACTAGCGGGAGTTGCAGATACGCAGTATTTT. Translation: CASSLGLAGVADTQYF.

The chain has TRBV7-2 and TRBJ2-1; 11 nucleotides line up with TRBD2. In germline, CDR1 is SGHTA, CDR2 FQGNSA. The V gene end was trimmed by 10 bases and the J gene end by 6 bases; junction bases not matched to a gene: 8. This CDR3 spans 14 amino acids. The CDR3 coding sequence is TGTGCCACCCGGCAACTAGCGGGGGTCAATGAGCAGTTCTTC. The encoded protein is CATRQLAGVNEQFF.

V and J are TRBV15 and TRBJ2-7; 7 positions agree with TRBD1. Losses at the gene ends were 8 bases for V and 5 bases for J; bases not matched to a gene: 9. The CDR3 has 13 amino acids. CDR1 is LNHNV, CDR2 YYDKDF, per germline (reference sequence). The CDR3 bases are TGTGCCACCCGTGGGACAGCGAAGGACGAGCAGTACTTC. It translates to CATRGTAKDEQYF.

This clone was counted once. This chain connects TRBV7-2 to TRBJ1-5; no reliable D call. CDR1 and CDR2 (germline): SGHTA, FQGNSA. Trimming pared 3 bases from V and 7 bases from J, leaving 7 bases between. This CDR3 is built from 12 residues. The CDR3 DNA reads as TGTGCCAGCAGCTTCCCCCGGCAGCCCCAGCATTTT. It yields the protein CASSFPRQPQHF.

The V gene is TRBV4-2, the J gene TRBJ2-3; TRBD1 is a possible D gene (6 bases). V was trimmed by 3 bases and J by 4 bases, leaving 11 bases between them. This CDR3 has 14 residues. From germline, CDR1 is LGHNA and CDR2 YNFKEQ. CDR3 DNA: TGTGCCAGCAGCCAGCGAACAGGGTCAGATACGCAGTATTTT. Its translation is CASSQRTGSDTQYF.

The chain has TRBV7-2 and TRBJ1-6, with D perhaps matching TRBD1 (5 bases). Trimming cost V 5 bases and J 0 bases, with 14 bases left between them. Germline lookup yields CDR1 SGHTA and CDR2 FQGNSA. The CDR3 totals 17 residues. As DNA, the CDR3 is TGTGCCAGCAGCATTCGACAGTCGAGCTCCTATAATTCACCCCTCCACTTT. The encoded protein is CASSIRQSSSYNSPLHF.

There are a few counts of this clone. The chain is built from TRBV6-4 and TRBJ2-1, with 14 positions matching TRBD2. Germline CDR1 and CDR2: MRHNA and SNTAGT. The junction had 4 bases not matched to a gene; V was cut back by 7 bases and J by 8 bases. The CDR3 is 14 residues long. CDR3 protein: CASNGLAGGHEQFF. For the CDR3, the DNA is TGTGCCAGCAACGGACTAGCGGGAGGCCATGAGCAGTTCTTC.

The V gene is TRBV28, the J gene TRBJ2-5; possibly TRBD1 for D (7 bases). This CDR3 is built from 17 residues. The V and J ends lost 4 bases and 0 bases respectively, with 18 bases between them. Germline CDR1 and CDR2: MDHEN and SYDVKM. For the CDR3, the DNA is TGTGCCAGCAGTTCACTAGCAGGGGGACTGTACCAAGAGACCCAGTACTTC. Amino acids: CASSSLAGGLYQETQYF.

This clone was observed a few times. The CDR3 loop is CATSRDYGPKGYTF. CDR3 DNA sequence: TGTGCCACCAGCAGAGATTATGGGCCGAAGGGCTACACCTTC. The J gene is TRBJ1-2, the V gene TRBV15, with D uncertain. The CDR3 is 14 residues long. V was clipped by 0 bases and J by 8 bases, with 13 bases between them. The germline V gene encodes CDR1 LNHNV and CDR2 YYDKDF (reference sequence). Looking up the rest from reference TRBV15 and TRBJ1-2 gives the full variable domain: DAMVIQNPRYQVTQFGKPVTLSCSQTLNHNVMYWYQQKSSQAPKLLFHYYDKDFNNEADTPDNFQSRRPNTSFCFLDIRSPGLGDTAMYLCATSRDYGPKGYTFGSGTRLTVV.

The chain uses TRBV10-3 and TRBJ2-1; D may be TRBD1 (6 bases). The CDR3 sequence is 16 residues long. V was clipped by 6 bases and J by 7 bases, with 22 bases between them. Germline V CDR1 and CDR2: ENHRY, SYGVKD. Here the CDR3 DNA reads TGTGCCATCAGCCCACGGGACACTGACTTTGGAAATGAGCAGTTCTTC. This translates into CAISPRDTDFGNEQFF.

This chain links TRBV7-8 with TRBJ2-5; 8 bases align to TRBD1. CDR1 and CDR2 (germline): SGHVS, FQNEAQ. The CDR3 is 16 amino acids. J was trimmed by 2 bases and V by 6 bases; bases with no gene match: 11. The CDR3 nucleotides read TGTGCCAGCAGGCAACGGCCGGGACAGGAGCAAGAGACCCAGTACTTC. Residues: CASRQRPGQEQETQYF.

The J gene is TRBJ2-5, the V gene TRBV6-5; TRBD1 aligns across 9 bases. V was pared by 0 bases and J by 4 bases, with 6 bases of the junction left unmatched. The CDR3 contains 16 residues. Germline loops: CDR1 MNHEY, CDR2 SVGAGI. In DNA form, the CDR3 reads TGTGCCAGCAGTTACTCGAACAGGGGGCTGGGAGAGACCCAGTACTTC. It encodes CASSYSNRGLGETQYF.

The chain recombines TRBV11-2 with TRBJ1-2, with 7 bases lining up with TRBD1. The CDR3 spans 16 residues. CDR1 and CDR2 (germline): SGHAT, FQNNGV. Trimming took 0 bases from V and 6 from J; bases not matched to a gene: 10. The CDR3 loop is CASSLDRYRGLNGYTF. The CDR3 nucleotides are TGTGCCAGCAGCTTAGATCGCTACAGGGGACTTAATGGCTACACCTTC. The full variable domain, completed using reference TRBV11-2 and TRBJ1-2, is EAGVAQSPRYKIIEKRQSVAFWCNPISGHATLYWYQQILGQGPKLLIQFQNNGVVDDSQLPKDRFSAERLKGVDSTLKIQPAKLEDSAVYLCASSLDRYRGLNGYTFGSGTRLTVV.